This T cell receptor beta chain was retrieved from a study of blood T cell repertoires in COVID-19. About the study: PBMCs, B-cell-depleted T cells, or T cells provided the cDNA or gDNA that made up the material.

Cohort assignment relied on participant-reported clinical history. All recovered Cohort 3 donors got two negative PCRs, got clearance, or saw symptom resolution. CDR1 is SNHLY and CDR2 is FYNNEI in the germline V gene. CDR3 size: 14 residues. Trimming left V 2 bases short and J 2 bases short, with 9 bases between. The repertoire was sequenced with immunoSEQ multiplex PCR; TCRdb's copy has only in-frame clones and lacks some. Found here are 300,000 to 400,000 clones, around 90% of them singletons; the top ten hold about 5%. The clonotype originates from a man in his fifties or sixties who had recovered from COVID-19. The specimen sequenced was PBMCs or T cells enriched from blood (not recorded which). The chain recombines TRBV2 with TRBJ1-2; D not certain. As DNA, the CDR3 is TGTGCCAGCAGTGAAAATGAAGAGAACTATGGCTACACCTTC. Its translation: CASSENEENYGYTF. The full variable domain, its missing parts supplied by reference TRBV2 and TRBJ1-2, is EPEVTQTPSHQVTQMGQEVILRCVPISNHLYFYWYRQILGQKVEFLVSFYNNEISEKSEIFDDQFSVERPDGSNFTLKIRSTKLEDSAMYFCASSENEENYGYTFGSGTRLTVV.